One sample yielded the 32 T cell receptor beta chains listed below, sequenced in a study of T cell repertoires in cytomegalovirus infection. Each CDR3 protein gets one entry after TCRdb re-called the reads with MiXCR. The sample has 150,000 to 200,000 distinct CDR3 sequences, nearly 9.5% seen once. The sample consisted of PBMCs. The source of these receptors is a human donor in good health (CMV status not recorded). Some clones in this sample may be carry-over from other donors' samples.

This clonotype was seen only a few times. The rearrangement joins TRBV4-1 to TRBJ1-4, with D hard to call. The CDR3 is made up of 15 amino acids. The V gene lost 1 base and the J gene lost 5 bases, with 11 bases spanning the gap. Per germline, CDR1 MGHRA and CDR2 YSYEKL. CDR3 coding DNA: TGCGCCAGCAGCCAAGTGACCACGTCAAATGAAAAACTGTTTTTT. Its protein is CASSQVTTSNEKLFF.

This clonotype has just a few counts. V usage is TRBV5-1 and J usage is TRBJ2-1; 14 nucleotides line up with TRBD2. The CDR3 contains 17 residues. The germline CDR1 and CDR2 sequences are SGHRS and YFSETQ. The junction had 12 bases not matched to a gene; V was cut back by 4 bases and J by 9 bases. The CDR3 protein is CASSPGLAGARAAEQFF. The CDR3 coding sequence is TGCGCCAGCAGCCCGGGACTAGCGGGGGCAAGGGCCGCTGAGCAGTTCTTC.

This clonotype has at least ten counts. This chain connects TRBV30 to TRBJ1-1, with D hard to call. Germline CDR1 and CDR2: GTSNPN and SVGIG (reference sequence). V lost 0 bases and J 0 bases, leaving 11 bases between the germline ends. The CDR3 extends over 15 amino acids. In DNA form, the CDR3 reads TGTGCCTGGAGTGTATGGGGAACCATGAACACTGAAGCTTTCTTT. Protein sequence: CAWSVWGTMNTEAFF. Supplemented by reference TRBV30 and TRBJ1-1, the full variable domain reads SQTIHQWPATLVQPVGSPLSLECTVEGTSNPNLYWYRQAAGRGLQLLFYSVGIGQISSEVPQNLSASRPQDRQFILSSKKLLLSDSGFYLCAWSVWGTMNTEAFFGQGTRLTVV.

This clonotype was recorded a few times. V is TRBV5-4 and J is TRBJ1-1; tentative D call: TRBD1 (6 bases). CDR1 and CDR2 from the germline V gene are SGHNT and YYREEE (reference sequence). The CDR3 is 15 amino acids. The germline V and J ends were trimmed by 0 bases and 6 bases, with 15 bases remaining between them. CDR3 loop: CASSLVGGRVPEAFF. The CDR3 region has the DNA TGTGCCAGCAGCTTGGTCGGGGGGCGAGTACCTGAAGCTTTCTTT.

The table lists this clonotype with many counts. The chain joins TRBV7-8 to TRBJ2-5; 10 bases match TRBD1. This CDR3 comprises 14 residues. Germline V gives CDR1 SGHVS, CDR2 FQNEAQ. V shed 4 bases, J shed 3 bases, and the junction held 2 bases outside the gene matches. In DNA, the CDR3 is TGTGCCAGCAGCTGGACAGGGGGAAAAGAGACCCAGTACTTC. It codes for CASSWTGGKETQYF.

This clonotype was recorded many times. The V gene is TRBV12-3 or TRBV12-4, the J gene TRBJ2-5; tentatively, D is TRBD2 (7 bases). The CDR3 has 16 amino acids. The V end was cut by 2 bases, the J end by 3 bases, with 16 bases between. The DNA for the CDR3 is TGTGCCAGCAGTTTACATTTAAGGGGGGGGAAAGAGACCCAGTACTTC. Translated, it gives CASSLHLRGGKETQYF.

This clonotype was recorded at least ten times. J is TRBJ2-1 and V is TRBV9; TRBD1 might be the D (5 bases). The CDR3 is 16 residues long. V lost 0 bases, J lost 6 bases, and 16 bases lay in between. Germline V gene lookup returns CDR1 SGDLS and CDR2 YYNGEE. The CDR3 coding sequence is TGTGCCAGCAGCGTAGAAGTTTATGGGGCTTCCAATGAGCAGTTCTTC. It translates to CASSVEVYGASNEQFF.

This clonotype showed up many times. The rearrangement links TRBV7-7 to TRBJ2-5, with 10 bases lining up with TRBD2. Germline CDR1 is SSHAT and CDR2 is FNYEAQ (reference sequence). The CDR3 loop spans 15 amino acids. The V gene end was trimmed by 6 bases and the J gene end by 4 bases; junction bases not matched to a gene: 8. The CDR3 bases are TGTGCCAGCAGTTTACTAGCGGGGCAAAGAGAGACCCAGTACTTC. Translated: CASSLLAGQRETQYF.

This clonotype was seen only a few times. The chain couples TRBV6-5 to TRBJ1-1; 7 nucleotides match TRBD1. The germline gives CDR1 MNHEY, CDR2 SVGAGI. Trimming removed 6 bases from V and 5 bases from J; junction bases left unmatched: 9. The CDR3 runs 14 residues. DNA for the CDR3: TGTGCCAGCAGGGAGGGGGCGGGGAGTACTGAAGCTTTCTTT. As protein: CASREGAGSTEAFF.

At least ten counts were recorded for this clonotype. The chain recombines TRBV7-2 with TRBJ2-1; TRBD2 matches at 11 bases. The V and J ends lost 5 bases and 10 bases, in that order; junction bases with no gene match: 22. Germline CDR1 and CDR2: SGHTA and FQGNSA. The CDR3 runs to 19 residues. CDR3 residues: CASSTPRGGGLAGLREQFF. The DNA of the CDR3 is TGTGCCAGCAGCACCCCCCGCGGAGGTGGACTAGCGGGCCTGCGGGAGCAGTTCTTC.

As regards this clonotype: Since a much larger clone is just one base distant, this may be a read error. This likely comes from a read error, as the CDR3 has no conserved phenylalanine or tryptophan at its end. This chain joins TRBV28 and TRBJ2-3; TRBD2 matches at 8 bases. This CDR3 is 16 amino acids long. V gave up 8 bases and J gave up 4 bases; unmatched junction bases: 14. Germline V gene sequence: CDR1 MDHEN, CDR2 SYDVKM. The CDR3 loop is CASPSVPAGDPDTQYY. In DNA form, the CDR3 reads TGTGCCAGCCCCTCGGTACCAGCGGGAGATCCAGATACGCAGTATTAT.

This clonotype was seen a handful of times. The chain uses TRBV11-2 and TRBJ2-3; D gene unclear. The V end was cut by 5 bases, the J end by 3 bases, with 12 bases between. The germline gives CDR1 SGHAT, CDR2 FQNNGV. The CDR3 has 14 residues. The CDR3 spells CASSLRISTDTQYF. CDR3 DNA: TGTGCCAGCAGCCTGAGGATATCGACAGATACGCAGTATTTT.

This clonotype has at least ten counts. The gene calls are TRBV11-2 and TRBJ2-1; 14 nucleotides line up with TRBD2. The length of the CDR3 is 22 residues. V trimming: 2 bases; J trimming: 2 bases; junction bases outside the gene matches: 17. Germline lookup yields CDR1 SGHAT and CDR2 FQNNGV. The CDR3 DNA reads TGTGCCAGCAGCTTACGCGGTTGGTCTGGGACTAGCGGGAGTTTAACCTACAATGAGCAGTTCTTC. Amino acid sequence: CASSLRGWSGTSGSLTYNEQFF.

A few counts support this clonotype. The chain combines TRBV5-6 with TRBJ1-1; weak D call: TRBD1 (5 bases). Trimming removed 0 bases from V and 6 bases from J, with 12 bases in between. The CDR3 has 14 residues. Germline assignment: CDR1 SGHDT and CDR2 YYEEEE. The CDR3 DNA follows: TGTGCCAGCAGCTTGGCTGGGGGGTTAGCTGAAGCTTTCTTT. Its protein is CASSLAGGLAEAFF.

This clonotype has ten or more counts. CDR3 amino acids: CASGNAGTNTQPQHF. The CDR3 coding sequence is TGTGCCAGCGGAAACGCCGGGACGAATACCCAGCCCCAGCATTTT. The chain employs TRBV7-2 and TRBJ1-5; tentatively, D is TRBD1 (5 bases). This CDR3 has 15 amino acids. Trimming left V 8 bases short and J 7 bases short, with 21 bases between. Germline CDR1 SGHTA, CDR2 FQGNSA. Using reference TRBV7-2 and TRBJ1-5 for the parts outside the CDR3, the full variable domain is GAGVSQSPSNKVTEKGKDVELRCDPISGHTALYWYRQSLGQGLEFLIYFQGNSAPDKSGLPSDRFSAERTGGSVSTLTIQRTQQEDSAVYLCASGNAGTNTQPQHFGDGTRLSIL.

This clonotype was seen ten or more times. The chain recombines TRBV19 with TRBJ2-1; 14 nucleotides match TRBD2. This CDR3 has 15 amino acids. CDR1 and CDR2 from the germline V gene are LNHDA and SQIVND (reference sequence). Trimming took 9 bases from V and 6 from J; bases not matched to a gene: 7. CDR3 sequence (DNA): TGTGCCAGCAGCCCAGGACTAGCGGGAGGCAATGAGCAGTTCTTC. It is translated as CASSPGLAGGNEQFF.

The chain uses TRBV6-2 or TRBV6-3 and TRBJ2-3; 8 bases are a match to TRBD2. CDR1 is MNHEY and CDR2 is SVGEGT in the germline V gene. The CDR3 extends over 18 amino acids. V gave up 2 bases and J gave up 1 base; unmatched junction bases: 11. Written as DNA, the CDR3 is TGTGCCAGCAGTTACCGCCGTCCAGGGACTAGGGGCACAGATACGCAGTATTTT. This codes for CASSYRRPGTRGTDTQYF.

About this clonotype: No conserved phenylalanine or tryptophan is present at the end of the CDR3, so a read error is the likely explanation. The chain combines TRBV30 with TRBJ1-3; TRBD1 might be the D (5 bases). In germline, CDR1 is GTSNPN, CDR2 SVGIG (reference sequence). The CDR3 totals 12 residues. V lost 3 bases, J lost 4 bases, and 7 bases lay in between. Here the CDR3 DNA reads TGTGCCTGGAGAGAGGGGGGAAACACCATATATTTA. Its protein product is CAWREGGNTIYL.

This clonotype was counted at least ten times. The chain couples TRBV10-3 to TRBJ1-2, with D tentatively TRBD1 (6 bases). CDR3 size: 14 residues. Germline values: CDR1 ENHRY, CDR2 SYGVKD. V lost 3 bases, J lost 2 bases, and 10 bases lay in between. Here the CDR3 DNA reads TGTGCCATCAGTGAAAACAGGGAGAACTATGGCTACACCTTC. This gives the protein CAISENRENYGYTF.

V gene TRBV11-2 combines with J gene TRBJ2-1; TRBD2 aligns across 11 bases. Per the germline V gene, CDR1 is SGHAT and CDR2 is FQNNGV. V was clipped by 5 bases and J by 9 bases; unmatched bases: 9. The CDR3 is made up of 15 amino acids. Here the CDR3 reads CASSQLAGGRFEQFF. The DNA of the CDR3 is TGTGCCAGCAGCCAGCTAGCGGGGGGTCGGTTTGAGCAGTTCTTC.

This clonotype has only a few counts. The chain carries TRBV7-8 and TRBJ2-6; no clear D gene. Germline V gives CDR1 SGHVS, CDR2 FQNEAQ. The ends were cut back, 0 bases at V and 0 bases at J, with 6 bases in the middle. This CDR3 spans 16 amino acids. This chain's CDR3 is CASSLAISSGANVLTF. For the CDR3, the DNA is TGTGCCAGCAGCTTAGCCATAAGCTCTGGGGCCAACGTCCTGACTTTC.

Ten or more counts support this clonotype. This sequence joins TRBV6-1 and TRBJ1-4, with no clear D. Germline CDR1 is MNHNS and CDR2 is SASEGT. The V end was cut by 3 bases, the J end by 8 bases, with 16 bases between. CDR3 length: 15 amino acids. The CDR3 coding sequence is TGTGCCAGCAGTGACCCGGGCGTTGGAACCGAAAAACTGTTTTTT. Protein sequence: CASSDPGVGTEKLFF.

This clonotype was counted many times. The CDR3 sequence is CASRSVATGELFF. Here the CDR3 DNA reads TGTGCCAGCAGGTCCGTTGCTACCGGGGAGCTGTTTTTT. The chain links TRBV7-2 to TRBJ2-2; D gene uncertain. The V gene's germline CDR1 is SGHTA and CDR2 FQGNSA. This CDR3 is 13 amino acids long. Between the trimmed V and J ends, which lost 6 bases and 5 bases, there was a span of 10 bases.

Here the CDR3 reads CASRQRNTEAFF. CDR3 DNA sequence: TGTGCCAGCAGACAGAGGAACACTGAAGCTTTCTTT. The V call is TRBV12-3 or TRBV12-4, the J call TRBJ1-1; D is undetermined. V lost 6 bases to trimming and J lost 1 base, with 6 bases between them. The CDR3 loop spans 12 amino acids.

The chain uses TRBV4-2 and TRBJ1-6; D unclear. V lost 0 bases and J lost 6, with 12 bases in between. The CDR3 has 16 residues. Germline V lookup: CDR1 LGHNA, CDR2 YNFKEQ. In nucleotides, the CDR3 is TGTGCCAGCAGCCAAGAACAGACCGGGTCTAATTCACCCCTCCACTTT. It codes for CASSQEQTGSNSPLHF.

The V gene is TRBV19, the J gene TRBJ2-7, with 7 bases lining up with TRBD2. This CDR3 contains 15 residues. The trim removed 4 bases at V and 2 bases at J, leaving 8 bases unmatched. Per germline, CDR1 LNHDA and CDR2 SQIVND (reference sequence). The CDR3 region has the DNA TGTGCCAGTAGTACCGCCGGGACTAACACCTACGAGCAGTACTTC. This sequence encodes CASSTAGTNTYEQYF.

The CDR3 sequence is CASSLTETGANVLTF. The CDR3 nucleotides read TGCGCCAGCAGCTTGACGGAGACTGGGGCCAACGTCCTGACTTTC. The chain carries TRBV5-1 and TRBJ2-6, with D unresolved. CDR1 and CDR2 from the germline V gene are SGHRS and YFSETQ. This CDR3 spans 15 amino acids. V lost 1 base, J lost 2 bases, and 7 bases lay in between.

The V call is TRBV19, the J call TRBJ2-6; D is ambiguous. There are 13 residues in the CDR3. The germline CDR1 and CDR2 sequences are LNHDA and SQIVND (reference sequence). The ends were cut back, 5 bases at V and 2 bases at J, with 4 bases in the middle. CDR3 region: CASSVPGANVLTF. The CDR3 coding sequence is TGTGCCAGTAGTGTACCTGGGGCCAACGTCCTGACTTTC.

This clonotype was detected only a few times. The chain has TRBV5-4 and TRBJ1-1; D remains unclear. Per the germline V gene, CDR1 is SGHNT and CDR2 is YYREEE (reference sequence). CDR3 length: 15 amino acids. Trimming removed 1 base from V and 0 bases from J, with 10 bases in between. CDR3 bases: TGTGCCAGCAGCTTGACGGAACGGTTGAACACTGAAGCTTTCTTT. It translates to CASSLTERLNTEAFF.

The sample holds many counts of this clonotype. The chain links TRBV6-2 or TRBV6-3 to TRBJ1-5, with 8 bases aligning to TRBD1. Trimming took 6 bases from V and 0 from J; bases not matched to a gene: 7. Germline V CDR1 and CDR2: MNHEY, SVGEGT. This CDR3 has 16 amino acids. The CDR3 region has the DNA TGTGCCAGCAGCTACAGGGGGTCGAATAGCAATCAGCCCCAGCATTTT. Translating gives CASSYRGSNSNQPQHF.

This clonotype was seen ten or more times. CDR3 DNA sequence: TGTGCCAGCAGCCCTAGGGGGACAGACCCCTACGAGCAGTACTTC. It codes for CASSPRGTDPYEQYF. The chain recombines TRBV7-2 with TRBJ2-7; the match to TRBD1 covers 7 bases. The junction had 9 bases not matched to a gene; V was cut back by 5 bases and J by 2 bases. The CDR3 runs to 15 residues. In germline, CDR1 is SGHTA, CDR2 FQGNSA. Based on the CDR3 plus reference TRBV7-2 and TRBJ2-7, the full variable domain is GAGVSQSPSNKVTEKGKDVELRCDPISGHTALYWYRQSLGQGLEFLIYFQGNSAPDKSGLPSDRFSAERTGGSVSTLTIQRTQQEDSAVYLCASSPRGTDPYEQYFGPGTRLTVT.

This clonotype was picked up a small number of times. The J gene is TRBJ1-2, the V gene TRBV30; TRBD1 matches at 9 bases. This CDR3 has 13 residues. Germline loops: CDR1 GTSNPN, CDR2 SVGIG (reference sequence). J was trimmed by 3 bases and V by 4 bases; bases with no gene match: 3. The CDR3 spells CAWKTGGDYGYTF. The CDR3 region has the DNA TGTGCCTGGAAAACAGGGGGCGACTATGGCTACACCTTC.